Listed here are 18 T cell receptor beta chains from one sample, sequenced in a study of cytomegalovirus exposure and HLA in healthy donors. The protocol was immunoSEQ multiplex PCR, while the TCRdb copy is restricted to in-frame clones and leaves out a portion. The repertoire includes fewer than 400,000 clones, approximately 85% of them detected once, and more than 0.95% sits in the top ten. The sample taken for sequencing was PBMCs. The receptors shown here come from a young man in good health and CMV-seronegative.

The chain joins TRBV6-5 to TRBJ1-6; TRBD1 agrees at 8 bases. From germline, CDR1 is MNHEY and CDR2 SVGAGI. With 0 bases clipped from V and 9 bases from J, the junction kept 4 bases outside the gene matches. The CDR3 consists of 15 residues. The CDR3 DNA reads TGTGCCAGCAGTTACTCATCGGGGACAGGTTCACCCCTCCACTTT. Amino acids: CASSYSSGTGSPLHF.

The rearrangement uses TRBV15 and TRBJ2-3, with D maybe TRBD1 (6 bases). The V and J ends lost 0 bases and 3 bases respectively, with 19 bases between them. Germline V gene lookup returns CDR1 LNHNV and CDR2 YYDKDF (reference sequence). The CDR3 extends over 18 amino acids. CDR3 bases: TGTGCCACCAGCAGAGATCCGCCCCCAGGGGATGGGACAGATACGCAGTATTTT. Translated: CATSRDPPPGDGTDTQYF.

The genes are TRBV5-5 and TRBJ1-2, with D possibly matching TRBD1 (5 bases). CDR1 and CDR2 (germline): SGHKS, YYEKEE (reference sequence). V dropped 4 bases and J dropped 3 bases, with 16 bases sitting between them. This CDR3 is built from 15 residues. CDR3 nucleotides: TGTGCCAGCAGCCAGCGACTTGCGGGGGACTATGGCTACACCTTC. Protein product: CASSQRLAGDYGYTF.

The DNA of the CDR3 is TGTGCCAGCAGCGGCGGACTAGCGGGGGACCCCCAGGAGACCCAGTACTTC. This codes for CASSGGLAGDPQETQYF. V and J are TRBV9 and TRBJ2-5; 13 nucleotides match TRBD2. Per the germline V gene, CDR1 is SGDLS and CDR2 is YYNGEE. V shed 3 bases and J 5 bases; nucleotides not matched to a gene: 10. The length of the CDR3 is 17 residues.

The chain combines TRBV13 with TRBJ2-1, with TRBD2 matching over 9 bases. Germline V lookup: CDR1 PRHDT, CDR2 FYEKMQ (reference sequence). V lost 7 bases, J lost 11 bases, and 18 bases stayed unmatched. The CDR3 covers 16 residues. The CDR3 nucleotides are TGTGCCAGCACCCATTGGGGGCGGGGGGGCTCTGGGAAGCAGTTCTTC. It is translated as CASTHWGRGGSGKQFF.

The V gene is TRBV5-1, the J gene TRBJ1-4; no clear D gene. Trimming took 0 bases from V and 6 from J, leaving 12 bases between them. Looked up from germline, CDR1 is SGHRS and CDR2 is YFSETQ. The CDR3 has 15 residues. The DNA of the CDR3 is TGCGCCAGCAGCTTGGTTTTGGCGGGTGATGAAAAACTGTTTTTT. This translates into CASSLVLAGDEKLFF. Full variable domain (remainder filled in from reference TRBV5-1 and TRBJ1-4): KAGVTQTPRYLIKTRGQQVTLSCSPISGHRSVSWYQQTPGQGLQFLFEYFSETQRNKGNFPGRFSGRQFSNSRSEMNVSTLELGDSALYLCASSLVLAGDEKLFFGSGTQLSVL.

The chain has TRBV7-9 and TRBJ2-4; 9 positions match TRBD1. Per germline, CDR1 SEHNR and CDR2 FQNEAQ (reference sequence). The CDR3 is 15 amino acids. Trimming removed 0 bases from V and 9 bases from J; junction bases left unmatched: 6. The CDR3 is CASSLARTGGTIQYF. The DNA of the CDR3 is TGTGCCAGCAGCTTAGCCAGAACAGGGGGCACCATTCAGTACTTC.

This rearrangement joins TRBV4-1 to TRBJ2-7; D is perhaps TRBD1 (6 bases). V lost 3 bases and J 6 bases, leaving 15 bases between the germline ends. The CDR3 loop spans 14 amino acids. Germline V CDR1 and CDR2: MGHRA, YSYEKL. CDR3 protein: CASSQGDTYGEQYF. The DNA of the CDR3 is TGCGCCAGCAGCCAGGGGGACACGTACGGCGAGCAGTACTTC.

V gene TRBV13 combines with J gene TRBJ1-1, with TRBD1 identical over 7 bases. The germline V gene encodes CDR1 PRHDT and CDR2 FYEKMQ (reference sequence). This CDR3 contains 13 residues. V gave up 8 bases and J gave up 1 base; unmatched junction bases: 4. CDR3 residues: CASLGGANTEAFF. For the CDR3, the DNA is TGTGCCAGCTTAGGGGGCGCGAACACTGAAGCTTTCTTT. The variable domain in full, completed from reference TRBV13 and TRBJ1-1, reads AAGVIQSPRHLIKEKRETATLKCYPIPRHDTVYWYQQGPGQDPQFLISFYEKMQSDKGSIPDRFSAQQFSDYHSELNMSSLELGDSALYFCASLGGANTEAFFGQGTRLTVV.

The V gene is TRBV11-2, the J gene TRBJ1-6, with 7 nucleotides matching TRBD1. The trim removed 1 base at V and 8 bases at J, leaving 14 bases unmatched. The CDR3 contains 18 residues. Per the germline V gene, CDR1 is SGHAT and CDR2 is FQNNGV. CDR3 coding DNA: TGTGCCAGCAGCTTAGTAGGGGGCGGTAGACCTGGGGATTCACCCCTCCACTTT. Translating gives CASSLVGGGRPGDSPLHF.

The V call is TRBV5-6, the J call TRBJ2-1; no clear D gene. V was pared by 5 bases and J by 10 bases, with 13 bases between. This CDR3 region has 12 residues. Per germline, CDR1 SGHDT and CDR2 YYEEEE. The CDR3 DNA is TGTGCCAGCAGTTTAATGGCGCGGGAGCAGTTCTTC. This translates into CASSLMAREQFF. Drawing the rest from reference TRBV5-6 and TRBJ2-1, the complete variable domain is DAGVTQSPTHLIKTRGQQVTLRCSPKSGHDTVSWYQQALGQGPQFIFQYYEEEERQRGNFPDRFSGHQFPNYSSELNVNALLLGDSALYLCASSLMAREQFFGPGTRLTVL.

The V and J genes are TRBV7-9 and TRBJ2-3; maybe TRBD2 (5 bases). Deletions cut 5 bases from V and 0 bases from J, with 15 bases between. CDR1 is SEHNR and CDR2 is FQNEAQ in the germline V gene (reference sequence). This CDR3 is 16 amino acids long. The CDR3, as DNA: TGTGCCAGCAGCCCACTCGGGATACGTAGCACAGATACGCAGTATTTT. Translated, it gives CASSPLGIRSTDTQYF.

The chain carries TRBV27 and TRBJ2-1; TRBD1 might be the D (6 bases). CDR1 and CDR2 from the germline V gene are MNHEY and SMNVEV (reference sequence). V lost 2 bases and J lost 4, with 27 bases in between. CDR3 length: 20 residues. Here the CDR3 DNA reads TGTGCCAGCAGTTTAGGGGGCTGGTACGCGAGGCAGAAAATTTACAATGAGCAGTTCTTC. Translated: CASSLGGWYARQKIYNEQFF.

This chain links TRBV19 with TRBJ2-3; maybe TRBD1 (5 bases). The CDR3 is 16 amino acids. CDR1 is LNHDA, CDR2 SQIVND, per germline (reference sequence). Trimming left V 4 bases short and J 5 bases short, with 19 bases between. The CDR3 DNA reads as TGTGCCAGTAGTACGTCGAGAGGCAGGGTTATAGATACGCAGTATTTT. Translating it yields CASSTSRGRVIDTQYF.

The rearrangement joins TRBV7-8 to TRBJ1-6, with TRBD1 identical over 10 bases. V lost 4 bases to trimming and J lost 6 bases; unmatched junction nucleotides: 3. Germline V lookup: CDR1 SGHVS, CDR2 FQNEAQ. CDR3 size: 15 residues. CDR3 coding DNA: TGTGCCAGCAGCTCTGACAGGGGGCCTAATTCACCCCTCCACTTT. It is translated as CASSSDRGPNSPLHF.

The genes are TRBV19 and TRBJ2-1; D is perhaps TRBD2 (7 bases). Germline CDR1 reads LNHDA; CDR2 reads SQIVND (reference sequence). The CDR3 runs to 15 residues. V was pared by 7 bases and J by 6 bases, with 19 bases between. CDR3 sequence: CASKMGGGLGNEQFF. The CDR3 DNA reads as TGTGCCAGTAAGATGGGAGGGGGATTAGGCAATGAGCAGTTCTTC.

This sequence joins TRBV10-1 and TRBJ1-1; D is undetermined. The CDR3 spans 14 residues. Germline V CDR1 and CDR2: WNHNN, SYGVQD (reference sequence). Trimming shortened V by 4 bases and J by 1 base, and 10 bases separated the two germline ends. CDR3 amino acids: CASSVGRKNTEAFF. The DNA for the CDR3 is TGCGCCAGCAGTGTGGGCAGGAAGAACACTGAAGCTTTCTTT.

The rearrangement uses TRBV11-2 and TRBJ2-1; D is uncertain. The germline V gene has CDR1 SGHAT and CDR2 FQNNGV. V dropped 0 bases and J dropped 12 bases, with 18 bases sitting between them. The CDR3 has 15 residues. DNA of the CDR3: TGTGCCAGCAGCTTAGAACCCCTGTTGTCGCCGGGGCAGTTCTTC. Translation gives CASSLEPLLSPGQFF.